One and the same sample provided the 24 T cell receptor beta chains below, sequenced in a study of immune characterization of retroperitoneal liposarcoma. Each CDR3 protein gets one entry after TCRdb re-called the PCR reads with MiXCR. The sample includes a few thousand distinct CDR3 sequences, around 36% of them seen just once. Sequenced sample: tumor tissue. Receptors were obtained from a male donor with retroperitoneal liposarcoma.

By proportion, this clonotype is large. The chain couples TRBV6-1 to TRBJ2-5; D gene ambiguous. CDR3 length: 14 amino acids. Per the germline V gene, CDR1 is MNHNS and CDR2 is SASEGT. V was cut by 6 bases and J by 0 bases, with 11 bases left in between. In DNA, the CDR3 is TGTGCCAGCAGCACAAGTTGGTACCAAGAGACCCAGTACTTC. Protein sequence: CASSTSWYQETQYF.

V and J are TRBV12-3 or TRBV12-4 and TRBJ2-3, with D possibly matching TRBD2 (6 bases). The ends were cut back, 7 bases at V and 4 bases at J, with 15 bases in the middle. The CDR3 spans 14 residues. CDR3 sequence: CASNIGEVADTQYF. The CDR3 DNA reads as TGTGCCAGCAATATCGGGGAGGTCGCAGATACGCAGTATTTT.

This clonotype was counted only a few times. This CDR3 reads CASSFSGGANNEQFF. The CDR3 nucleotides are TGTGCCAGCAGTTTCAGCGGGGGGGCAAACAATGAGCAGTTCTTC. J is TRBJ2-5 and V is TRBV6-1, with 10 nucleotides matching TRBD2. The J call may be in error: the DNA end matches TRBJ2-1 better. Germline V CDR1 and CDR2: MNHNS, SASEGT. This CDR3 has 15 residues.

A few counts support this clonotype. V and J are TRBV27 and TRBJ2-3; 9 nucleotides agree with TRBD2. The J segment lost 4 bases and the V segment lost 4 bases, leaving 21 bases of the junction unmatched. Germline values: CDR1 MNHEY, CDR2 SMNVEV (reference sequence). The CDR3 runs to 20 residues. The chain's CDR3 is CASSWSSGGLTSGGADTQYF. In DNA form, the CDR3 reads TGTGCCAGCAGTTGGAGTAGCGGAGGTCTGACTAGCGGAGGTGCAGATACGCAGTATTTT.

The chain uses TRBV7-2 and TRBJ2-1, with 10 bases fitting TRBD2. V was pared by 3 bases and J by 13 bases, with 12 bases of the junction left unmatched. Germline CDR1 is SGHTA and CDR2 is FQGNSA. The CDR3 totals 15 residues. The CDR3 loop reads CASSLTSGSSETQFF. The CDR3 nucleotides read TGTGCCAGCAGCTTGACTAGCGGGTCTAGCGAGACCCAGTTCTTC.

In its sample, this clonotype is medium-sized (0.01 to 0.1%). V usage is TRBV7-6 and J usage is TRBJ2-1; 10 bases are shared with TRBD2. The J call is doubtful: the DNA matches TRBJ2-7 better. From germline, CDR1 is SGHVS and CDR2 FNYEAQ. The length of the CDR3 is 15 residues. CDR3 loop: CASSPRTSGNNEQYF. Here the CDR3 DNA reads TGTGCCAGCAGCCCTCGGACTAGCGGCAACAATGAGCAGTACTTC.

By sample fraction, this clonotype is medium-sized. This chain uses TRBV12-3 or TRBV12-4 with TRBJ2-1, with D perhaps TRBD1 or TRBD2 (5 bases each). This CDR3 region has 14 residues. V was clipped by 6 bases and J by 13 bases, with 22 bases between them. The CDR3 nucleotides are TGTGCCAGCAGACCCCGGACTTCACAGGAGACCCAGTTCTTC. The encoded protein is CASRPRTSQETQFF.

The V call is TRBV6-5, the J call TRBJ2-3; a weak D match, TRBD2 (6 bases). V was shortened by 0 bases and J by 1 base, with 11 bases between the two germline ends. The length of the CDR3 is 16 residues. Germline V lookup: CDR1 MNHEY, CDR2 SVGAGI. In DNA, the CDR3 is TGTGCCAGCAGTTACTCGGGACTGAGGGGCACAGATACGCAGTATTTT. It yields the protein CASSYSGLRGTDTQYF.

This clonotype showed up just a few times. The V and J genes are TRBV12-3 or TRBV12-4 and TRBJ2-1, with unresolved D. V lost 8 bases and J 8 bases, leaving 10 bases between the germline ends. The CDR3 loop spans 11 amino acids. CDR3 in amino acids: CASAEFDEQFF. The CDR3 DNA follows: TGTGCCAGCGCCGAATTCGATGAGCAGTTCTTC.

In its sample, this clonotype is medium-sized. This chain uses TRBV6-1 with TRBJ2-4, with TRBD1 matching over 11 bases. V shed 3 bases, J shed 13 bases, and the junction held 11 bases outside the gene matches. Germline assignment: CDR1 MNHNS and CDR2 SASEGT. There are 15 residues in the CDR3. The CDR3 DNA reads TGTGCCAGCAGTGATGGGACAGGGGGTCACAATGAGCAGTACTTC. Protein: CASSDGTGGHNEQYF.

The chain recombines TRBV12-3 or TRBV12-4 with TRBJ2-1; no clear D gene. This CDR3 has 15 residues. Trimming pared 1 base from V and 4 bases from J, leaving 11 bases between. The CDR3 sequence: CASSLGTVPYNEQFF. The CDR3 coding sequence is TGTGCCAGCAGTTTAGGGACCGTACCATACAATGAGCAGTTCTTC.

This clonotype is classed as large. V usage is TRBV6-1 and J usage is TRBJ2-1; tentative D call: TRBD1 (6 bases). There are 20 residues in the CDR3. V gave up 2 bases and J gave up 4 bases, with 27 bases separating them. Per germline, CDR1 MNHNS and CDR2 SASEGT. The CDR3 region is CASSEWKDSFTRTPYNEQFF. The CDR3 coding sequence is TGTGCCAGCAGTGAATGGAAGGACAGCTTCACCCGAACACCATACAATGAGCAGTTCTTC.

By frequency in the sample, this clonotype is large (0.1 to 1%). The chain carries TRBV6-1 and TRBJ2-1, with 9 positions matching TRBD2. Per germline, CDR1 MNHNS and CDR2 SASEGT. Unmatched junction bases numbered 18, after V lost 6 bases and J lost 9 bases. The CDR3 sequence is 17 residues long. The CDR3 sequence is CASRRGLAKLNGGEQFF. CDR3 DNA: TGTGCCAGCAGACGAGGACTAGCGAAACTTAATGGTGGTGAGCAGTTCTTC.

This clonotype has a handful of counts. V gene TRBV12-3 or TRBV12-4 combines with J gene TRBJ2-1; TRBD1 might be the D (6 bases). The CDR3 has 16 residues. V shed 7 bases and J shed 0 bases, with 16 bases lying between them. The CDR3 nucleotides read TGTGCCAGCACCCCGGCTGGACAGAGCTCCTACAATGAGCAGTTCTTC. Encoded protein: CASTPAGQSSYNEQFF.

This chain uses TRBV6-5 with TRBJ2-1, with a possible D match to TRBD2 (6 bases). Per the germline V gene, CDR1 is MNHEY and CDR2 is SVGAGI. CDR3 size: 14 residues. The V end was cut by 5 bases, the J end by 5 bases, with 13 bases between. The CDR3 DNA is TGTGCCAGCAGTGAGAGAGGCGGGGACAATGAGCAGTTCTTC. Its protein product is CASSERGGDNEQFF.

This clonotype qualifies as large. The rearrangement uses TRBV12-3 or TRBV12-4 and TRBJ2-1, with 8 bases identical to TRBD2. The CDR3 covers 14 residues. The trim removed 6 bases at V and 10 bases at J, leaving 11 bases unmatched. CDR3 DNA sequence: TGTGCCAGCAGCATGAGCGGGAGAGCCTACGAGCAGTTCTTC. Translating it yields CASSMSGRAYEQFF.

The chain recombines TRBV12-3 or TRBV12-4 with TRBJ2-7; TRBD2 matches 8 bases. The J call is in doubt because the DNA end fits TRBJ2-1 better. The CDR3 is 16 residues long. In DNA form, the CDR3 reads TGTGCCAGCAGTGGGACTAGGCGGGGGCCCTACAATGAGCAGTTCTTC. Its translation: CASSGTRRGPYNEQFF.

This clonotype was observed a handful of times. This rearrangement joins TRBV27 to TRBJ2-1; 7 bases match TRBD1. The DNA end is a closer match to TRBJ2-7, so the J assignment may be wrong. CDR3 size: 13 residues. In germline, CDR1 is MNHEY, CDR2 SMNVEV (reference sequence). CDR3 nucleotide sequence: TGTGCCAGCAGAACAGGGGCCACTAATGAGCAGTACTTC. Translated, it gives CASRTGATNEQYF.

The rearrangement joins TRBV6-6 to TRBJ2-1; 9 positions match TRBD2. The J call may be incorrect, as the DNA end agrees better with TRBJ2-7. CDR1 and CDR2 from the germline V gene are MNHNY and SVGAGI (reference sequence). The CDR3 loop spans 16 amino acids. This chain's CDR3 is CASSSPGTSSYNEQYF. Written as DNA, the CDR3 is TGTGCCAGCAGTTCTCCCGGGACTAGCTCCTACAATGAGCAGTACTTC.

Regarding this clonotype: A much larger clone sits a single nucleotide away, making a read error possible. The CDR3 sequence is CASSAGTTNNEQYF. DNA for the CDR3: TGTGCCAGCAGTGCCGGGACCACTAACAATGAGCAGTACTTC. This chain connects TRBV27 to TRBJ2-5; D is perhaps TRBD1 or TRBD2 (5 bases each). CDR3 size: 14 residues. The V gene's germline CDR1 is MNHEY and CDR2 SMNVEV (reference sequence). V lost 5 bases to trimming and J lost 11 bases, with 21 bases between them.

This clonotype was recorded a few times. The chain links TRBV12-3 or TRBV12-4 to TRBJ2-1; a weak D match, TRBD1 (5 bases). The CDR3 covers 15 residues. The V and J ends lost 5 bases and 5 bases respectively, with 16 bases between them. In DNA, the CDR3 is TGTGCCAGCAGTCTAGGGGTCAGCCACGACAATGAGCAGTTCTTC. Amino acid sequence: CASSLGVSHDNEQFF.

This clonotype is medium-sized by share. The chain employs TRBV27 and TRBJ2-4, with unresolved D. V gave up 6 bases and J gave up 0 bases, with 6 bases separating them. The CDR3 extends over 13 amino acids. Per the germline V gene, CDR1 is MNHEY and CDR2 is SMNVEV (reference sequence). The CDR3 DNA is TGTGCCAGCAGCCCTATAGCCAAAAACATTCAGTACTTC. Protein sequence: CASSPIAKNIQYF.

The chain couples TRBV6-5 to TRBJ1-1; D is uncertain. This CDR3 is 13 amino acids long. Trimming shortened V by 6 bases and J by 5 bases, and 13 bases separated the two germline ends. Germline V gives CDR1 MNHEY, CDR2 SVGAGI. Written as DNA, the CDR3 is TGTGCCAGCAGAGTAGGAGGGTGGACTGAAGCTTTCTTT. It is translated as CASRVGGWTEAFF.

The chain uses TRBV11-3 and TRBJ2-5; TRBD2 matches 7 bases. The tail of the sequence fits TRBJ2-1 better, so the J call may be wrong. CDR1 SGHNT and CDR2 YENEEA come from the germline V gene. The CDR3 has 13 amino acids. CDR3 region: CASSAGIGREQFF. The CDR3, as DNA: TGTGCCAGCAGCGCCGGGATCGGGAGGGAGCAGTTCTTC.